These T cell receptor beta chains were read from a single sample in a study of blood T cell repertoires in COVID-19. Assay used: immunoSEQ multiplex PCR; TCRdb lists only in-frame clones, some missing. The sample includes hundreds of thousands of clones, around 90% seen only once; the top ten take roughly 8%. Material: peripheral blood. These receptors originate from a woman between 45 and 60 years old with COVID-19, enrolled during active disease. CDR3s leave out the opening cysteine and the closing phenylalanine or tryptophan.

V	J	CDR3
TRBV29-1	TRBJ1-1	SVQQGEGTEAF
TRBV6-5	.	ASSYTAGETQY
TRBV28	TRBJ1-4	ASTPGAGGAEV
TRBV30	TRBJ2-1	AWSSGQGADEQF
TRBV11-1	TRBJ1-1	ASSRGPLEAF
TRBV28	TRBJ1-5	ASRVWGPNQPQH
TRBV9	TRBJ1-2	ASSSQGFGYT
TRBV6-5	TRBJ2-7	ASRLSGQGTYEQY
TRBV18	TRBJ1-6	ASSPGVSPLH
TRBV9	TRBJ1-2	ASSPSRDRNYGYT
TRBV9	TRBJ1-3	ASSVSTAGGNTIY
TRBV12-5	TRBJ1-5	ASGPSGDGSNQPQH
TRBV19	TRBJ2-1	ASTMRGSSYNEQF
TRBV5-4	TRBJ2-3	ASSAPGLAGGEGTDTQY
TRBV28	TRBJ1-2	ASSLYGGGDVNYGYT
TRBV5-4	TRBJ2-7	ASSLGQPAYEQY
TRBV5-4	TRBJ2-4	ASSFHGGNIQY
TRBV6-5	TRBJ1-6	ASSYGQGSDTLH
TRBV12-5	TRBJ1-1	ASGLVGLAGAF
TRBV11-1	TRBJ2-7	ASSLGGLVKNEQY
TRBV19	TRBJ2-3	ASSIIPPTLAGVTDTQY
TRBV28	TRBJ2-2	ATRDSDTGELF
TRBV6-6	TRBJ1-2	ASSYSPAGNYGYT
TRBV11-2	TRBJ1-3	ASSLWRGGGNTIY
TRBV3-1/TRBV3-2	TRBJ2-4	ASSHRTAKNIQY
TRBV10-3	TRBJ2-3	AISESATGTSTDTQY
TRBV6-5	TRBJ1-2	ASSFILGGYGYT
TRBV30	TRBJ2-7	AWSVQGTKQY
TRBV6-5	TRBJ1-4	ARPNTRFIDEKLF
TRBV9	TRBJ1-6	ASSVEGTGVSPLH
TRBV5-6	TRBJ1-5	ASSWGTGSQPQH
TRBV2	TRBJ1-1	ASSGTRMNTEAF
TRBV2	TRBJ2-5	ASRAPGETQY
TRBV25-1	TRBJ2-3	ASSVETGSTDTQY
TRBV28	TRBJ1-2	ASSLYGYT
TRBV30	TRBJ1-1	AWSVWGTGGTEAF
TRBV4-2	TRBJ2-1	ASSQDLDEQF
TRBV4-2	TRBJ2-3	ASSRPGHTTDTQY
TRBV7-9	TRBJ1-6	ASSLDFGSPLH
TRBV18	TRBJ1-5	ASSTGQRNQPQH
TRBV5-1	TRBJ2-2	ASSRTGTGAYTGELF
TRBV28	TRBJ2-7	ASRSSGQISYEQY